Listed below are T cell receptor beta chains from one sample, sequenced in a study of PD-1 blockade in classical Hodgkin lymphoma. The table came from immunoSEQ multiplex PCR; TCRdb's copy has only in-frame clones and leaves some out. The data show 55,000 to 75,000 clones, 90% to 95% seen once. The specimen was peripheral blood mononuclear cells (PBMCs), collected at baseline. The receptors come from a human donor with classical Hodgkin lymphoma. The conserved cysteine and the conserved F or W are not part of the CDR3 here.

AGEWWVGGHTDTQY 14 TRBJ2-3 TRBV30
ASNAGGYNYEQY 12 TRBJ2-7 TRBV19
AWSGTSNYGYT 11 TRBJ1-2 TRBV30
ASSESFNYEQY 11 TRBJ2-7 TRBV7-9
ALALGGETQY 10 TRBJ2-5 TRBV30
ASSEALGGTTDTQY 14 TRBJ2-3 TRBV6-1
ASSLDPLTSGHYEQY 15 TRBJ2-7 TRBV11-2
AWKTGTSGGEQF 12 TRBJ2-1 TRBV30
ASSPLPGAHYYGYT 14 TRBJ1-2 TRBV19
ASSDPTGGRTIGYQPQH 17 TRBJ1-5 TRBV6-1
ASSLTSTEQF 10 TRBJ2-1 TRBV7-3
ASRTGGLGEQY 11 TRBJ2-7 TRBV6-6
ASSQAGTGVGGELF 14 TRBJ2-2 TRBV4-3
ASSEVGGYANYGYT 14 TRBJ1-2 TRBV6-1
ASSQTGSPSDTEAF 14 TRBJ1-1 TRBV4-1